This T cell receptor beta chain stems from a study of blood T cell repertoires in COVID-19. In the study overall: Researchers got acute and convalescent COVID-19 samples from the United States, Italy and Spain. T cells, B-cell-depleted T cells, or PBMCs provided the cDNA or gDNA that served as material.

How the authors handled the data: Amplification from reference gene primers served as the basis for estimated nucleated cell counts. Assay used: immunoSEQ multiplex PCR; TCRdb lists only in-frame clones, some missing. The DNA was the basis for D and trimming; V, J and clone size are from that table. Among 400,000 to 450,000 clones listed, 86% were seen once. This clone was counted a few times. Germline CDR1 is SGHDN and CDR2 is FVKESK. The length of the CDR3 is 15 residues. J gave up 5 bases and V 6 bases, and 11 bases lay outside the gene matches. The sample comprised peripheral blood. The TCR originated in a woman aged 25 to 45 with active or convalescent COVID-19. The chain has TRBV14 and TRBJ2-7, with 9 bases matching TRBD1. CDR3 protein: CASRLPGQGGDEQYF. In nucleotides, the CDR3 is TGTGCCAGCAGGCTACCGGGACAGGGAGGCGACGAGCAGTACTTC.